One and the same sample provided the 8 T cell receptor beta chains below, sequenced in a study of CD8 T cells in Susac syndrome. About 0.5 to 1 ug RNA was reverse transcribed with random hexamers. TCRdb re-called the immunoSEQ multiplex PCR reads through MiXCR, storing one row per CDR3 protein. The top ten hold 0.15% to 0.2% of the sample, which has around 150,000 distinct CDR3 sequences, 95% seen once. Sequencing input: CD8+ T cells from PBMCs. These TCRs come from a human donor with Susac syndrome.

The genes are TRBV9 and TRBJ2-1; possibly TRBD2 for D (6 bases). Germline assignment: CDR1 SGDLS and CDR2 YYNGEE. Between the trimmed V and J ends, which lost 2 bases and 9 bases, there was a span of 15 bases. The CDR3 runs 14 residues. The CDR3 reads CASSVRGGPIEQFF. The CDR3 region has the DNA TGTGCCAGCAGCGTGCGGGGCGGGCCGATTGAGCAGTTCTTC.

The chain is built from TRBV4-1 and TRBJ2-1; 8 nucleotides match TRBD1. The germline CDR1 and CDR2 sequences are MGHRA and YSYEKL. The CDR3 consists of 14 residues. The junction had 4 bases not matched to a gene; V was cut back by 0 bases and J by 9 bases. The CDR3 sequence: CASSQETGAGEQFF. CDR3 in DNA: TGCGCCAGCAGCCAAGAGACAGGGGCCGGTGAGCAGTTCTTC.

The V and J genes are TRBV4-1 and TRBJ2-1, with 14 bases aligning to TRBD2. The junction had 8 bases not matched to a gene; V was cut back by 4 bases and J by 0 bases. Germline values: CDR1 MGHRA, CDR2 YSYEKL. This CDR3 is built from 19 residues. The CDR3 bases are TGCGCCAGCAGCCCCCTCAGGACTAGCGGGAGGAGCTCCTACAATGAGCAGTTCTTC. It yields the protein CASSPLRTSGRSSYNEQFF.

This clonotype was recorded once. This chain uses TRBV2 with TRBJ2-7; 8 bases line up with TRBD1. V lost 8 bases, J lost 5 bases, and 17 bases stayed unmatched. The length of the CDR3 is 16 residues. Germline V gives CDR1 SNHLY, CDR2 FYNNEI. The CDR3: CASGREVDRVDNEQYF. CDR3 DNA sequence: TGTGCCAGCGGAAGGGAGGTGGACAGGGTGGATAACGAGCAGTACTTC.

This sequence joins TRBV27 and TRBJ2-1; possibly TRBD1 for D (6 bases). Trimming removed 0 bases at V and 0 bases at J, with 12 bases between. Per the germline V gene, CDR1 is MNHEY and CDR2 is SMNVEV (reference sequence). The CDR3 spans 17 residues. This chain's CDR3 is CASSLSWGHSSYNEQFF. The CDR3 DNA sequence: TGTGCCAGCAGTTTATCTTGGGGACACAGCTCCTACAATGAGCAGTTCTTC.

The rearrangement uses TRBV30 and TRBJ2-5; D ambiguous. Germline V lookup: CDR1 GTSNPN, CDR2 SVGIG (reference sequence). The CDR3 covers 12 residues. V lost 7 bases and J 4 bases, leaving 13 bases between the germline ends. In DNA, the CDR3 is TGTGCCTTCACGGAAGTAGCAGAGACCCAGTACTTC. It encodes CAFTEVAETQYF.

The chain links TRBV11-1 to TRBJ2-1; 8 nucleotides line up with TRBD2. The CDR3 spans 16 residues. V was clipped by 2 bases and J by 3 bases; unmatched bases: 6. Germline CDR1 and CDR2: SGHAT and FQDESV (reference sequence). The CDR3 protein is CASSLTRLAGYNEQFF. The CDR3, as DNA: TGTGCCAGCAGCTTAACTAGGCTAGCGGGCTACAATGAGCAGTTCTTC.

The chain has TRBV19 and TRBJ2-7, with D possibly being TRBD2 (5 bases). The length of the CDR3 is 13 residues. Looked up from germline, CDR1 is LNHDA and CDR2 is SQIVND (reference sequence). The V and J ends lost 10 bases and 0 bases respectively, with 13 bases between them. The CDR3 loop reads CATSFSDSYEQYF. As DNA, the CDR3 is TGTGCCACCTCTTTTAGCGACTCCTACGAGCAGTACTTC.